This record looks at one TCR beta chain sequence and its context. These data are taken from a study of blood T cell repertoires in COVID-19. Study summary: Spain, Italy and the United States supplied samples that represented acute and convalescent COVID-19.

Profiled with immunoSEQ multiplex PCR; TCRdb holds only in-frame clones, not every one. The sample includes 150,000 to 200,000 clones, approximately 84% of them seen just once. The junction had 3 bases not matched to a gene; V was cut back by 1 base and J by 0 bases. Germline CDR1 and CDR2: SNHLY and FYNNEI. The CDR3 is 16 amino acids. The genes are TRBV2 and TRBJ1-3; 7 nucleotides align to TRBD1. The material sequenced was peripheral blood. The source of this sequence is a human donor with acute or convalescent COVID-19. The donor label of this sample is uncertain. As DNA, the CDR3 is TGTGCCAGCAGTGAAGTACAGGGGATCTCTGGAAACACCATATATTTT. Protein: CASSEVQGISGNTIYF.